Below, 26 T cell receptor beta chains from the same sample are listed, as sequenced in a study of shared clonotypes between healthy human individuals. Naive CD8 populations comprised CD45RO-negative cells positively selected for CCR7, excluding terminally differentiated effector memory CD45RA+ cells. Sequencing used immunoSEQ multiplex PCR; TCRdb keeps in-frame clones, though not all of them. Of 1.5 million to 2.5 million clones listed, about 95% are singletons. The sequenced sample consisted of naive CD8+ T cells sorted from blood. The receptors were gathered from a man between 18 and 29 years old in good health.

The chain employs TRBV10-3 and TRBJ2-1; 10 bases align to TRBD2. The CDR3 is 13 amino acids. V lost 2 bases and J lost 10; bases outside the gene matches: 2. From germline, CDR1 is ENHRY and CDR2 SYGVKD. CDR3 nucleotide sequence: TGTGCCATCAGTGAGGAACTAGCGGGAGAGCAGTTCTTC. Amino acid sequence: CAISEELAGEQFF.

CDR3 bases: TGTGCCAGCAGCGTTGCCGGGACCATAACCTACGAGCAGTACTTC. Amino acid sequence: CASSVAGTITYEQYF. The rearrangement uses TRBV7-2 and TRBJ2-7, with D perhaps being TRBD1 or TRBD2 (5 bases each). The CDR3 is 15 residues long. The V end was cut by 5 bases, the J end by 2 bases, with 16 bases between. The V gene's germline CDR1 is SGHTA and CDR2 FQGNSA.

Written as DNA, the CDR3 is TGTGCCAGCAGCCTAGGCGGGCGCGAGACAGATACGCAGTATTTT. It codes for CASSLGGRETDTQYF. This rearrangement joins TRBV7-2 to TRBJ2-3, with D perhaps TRBD2 (5 bases). V was trimmed by 5 bases and J by 3 bases, leaving 15 bases between them. The CDR3 length is 15 residues. Germline CDR1 SGHTA, CDR2 FQGNSA.

As for this clone: Since a much larger clone is just one base distant, this may be a read error. The chain carries TRBV27 and TRBJ2-7, with TRBD1 identical over 9 bases. The CDR3 length is 14 residues. V gave up 4 bases and J gave up 2 bases; unmatched junction bases: 3. Germline lookup yields CDR1 MNHEY and CDR2 SMNVEV (reference sequence). The CDR3 region has the DNA TGTGCCAGCAGTTACGGGACAGGGCCCTACGAGCAGTACTTC. It encodes CASSYGTGPYEQYF.

The V gene is TRBV5-4, the J gene TRBJ1-2, with TRBD1 identical over 7 bases. V gave up 2 bases and J gave up 5 bases; unmatched junction bases: 6. The CDR3 loop spans 14 amino acids. Germline CDR1 and CDR2: SGHNT and YYREEE (reference sequence). Written as DNA, the CDR3 is TGTGCCAGCAGCTTTCCGGGACAGCTTTATGGCTACACCTTC. The encoded protein is CASSFPGQLYGYTF.

The gene calls are TRBV29-1 and TRBJ1-1; the match to TRBD1 covers 8 bases. Germline V gene data show CDR1 as SQVTM and CDR2 as ANQGSEA. The CDR3 has 12 residues. V trimming: 6 bases; J trimming: 6 bases; junction bases outside the gene matches: 6. CDR3 in DNA: TGCAGCGTCGAGGACAGGGAGCCTGAAGCTTTCTTT. Residues: CSVEDREPEAFF.

The chain couples TRBV10-3 to TRBJ2-1; 7 bases map to TRBD2. The CDR3 has 18 amino acids. CDR1 ENHRY and CDR2 SYGVKD come from the germline V gene. V shed 6 bases and J 7 bases; nucleotides not matched to a gene: 21. DNA for the CDR3: TGTGCCATCAGCCCCGTTGGGGAACTAGCGAGAAAACAAAATGAGCAGTTCTTC. Protein: CAISPVGELARKQNEQFF.

The J gene is TRBJ2-7, the V gene TRBV4-3; the match to TRBD2 covers 7 bases. The germline V gene has CDR1 LGHNA and CDR2 YSLEER. The length of the CDR3 is 17 residues. Trimming removed 1 base from V and 3 bases from J; junction bases left unmatched: 12. CDR3 in DNA: TGCGCCAGCAGCCAAGGGCCCGCGGGGGAAGGCGTCTACGAGCAGTACTTC. Protein sequence: CASSQGPAGEGVYEQYF.

V is TRBV4-3 and J is TRBJ1-1; D is uncertain. V lost 0 bases and J 0 bases, leaving 11 bases between the germline ends. Germline lookup yields CDR1 LGHNA and CDR2 YSLEER. The CDR3 length is 16 residues. The CDR3 protein is CASSQDVVGMNTEAFF. The CDR3 bases are TGCGCCAGCAGCCAAGATGTCGTGGGAATGAACACTGAAGCTTTCTTT.

This rearrangement joins TRBV19 to TRBJ1-6; D gene unclear. V was cut by 5 bases and J by 7 bases, with 12 bases left in between. The CDR3 has 14 amino acids. The germline V gene has CDR1 LNHDA and CDR2 SQIVND (reference sequence). The CDR3 region is CASSQFGGNSPLHF. DNA for the CDR3: TGTGCCAGTAGTCAATTTGGAGGGAATTCACCCCTCCACTTT.

Notes on this clone: Additional DNA sequences in this sample encode the identical CDR3. This chain connects TRBV28 to TRBJ2-2, with D hard to call. The germline gives CDR1 MDHEN, CDR2 SYDVKM. Trimming stripped 4 bases from V and 3 bases from J, with 15 bases between. The CDR3 covers 16 residues. As DNA, the CDR3 is TGTGCCAGCAGTTCACTCAGAGAAAGGGACACCGGGGAGCTGTTTTTT. It codes for CASSSLRERDTGELFF.

The chain links TRBV4-1 to TRBJ1-2, with D perhaps matching TRBD1 (5 bases). The CDR3 is 15 residues long. CDR1 MGHRA and CDR2 YSYEKL come from the germline V gene. Trimming removed 4 bases at V and 4 bases at J, with 16 bases between. The CDR3 loop is CASSLPGVASYGYTF. The CDR3 coding sequence is TGCGCCAGCAGCCTACCGGGGGTCGCTAGCTATGGCTACACCTTC.

The rearrangement links TRBV28 to TRBJ1-5; 8 bases are a match to TRBD1. The junction had 10 bases not matched to a gene; V was cut back by 5 bases and J by 4 bases. This CDR3 contains 16 residues. Germline-derived CDR1 and CDR2 are MDHEN and SYDVKM. CDR3 in amino acids: CASSLTPGGPNQPQHF. For the CDR3, the DNA is TGTGCCAGCAGTCTCACTCCAGGGGGCCCAAATCAGCCCCAGCATTTT.

The J gene is TRBJ2-7, the V gene TRBV4-1; 8 bases are a match to TRBD1. Germline-derived CDR1 and CDR2 are MGHRA and YSYEKL. J gave up 4 bases and V 0 bases, and 5 bases lay outside the gene matches. This CDR3 spans 15 amino acids. CDR3: CASSQDRTGLYEQYF. CDR3 nucleotides: TGCGCCAGCAGCCAAGACCGGACAGGGTTGTACGAGCAGTACTTC.

The chain carries TRBV4-1 and TRBJ2-4; 7 bases match TRBD1. V lost 1 base, J lost 5 bases, and 8 bases stayed unmatched. Germline CDR1 is MGHRA and CDR2 is YSYEKL. The CDR3 is 16 residues long. The CDR3 protein is CASSQGGGAVQNIQYF. The CDR3 DNA follows: TGCGCCAGCAGCCAAGGAGGGGGCGCGGTACAAAACATTCAGTACTTC.

About this clone: The limits of the CDR3 on the DNA are not certain, so only TCRdb's listed CDR3 is given. V usage is TRBV7-9 and J usage is TRBJ1-1; the table assigns TRBD1, which was not confirmed against the DNA. Germline loops: CDR1 SEHNR, CDR2 FQNEAQ (reference sequence). With termini counted, the CDR3 has 15 amino acids. The CDR3 spells CASILEAGGNTEAFF.

Regarding this clone: One end of the junction fails to match germline, which may point to a read error. V and J are TRBV30 and TRBJ1-5, with D possibly TRBD1 on 6 matching bases. Germline values: CDR1 GTSNPN, CDR2 SVGIG (reference sequence). The CDR3 consists of 13 residues. CDR3 amino acids: CACSTQGKQPQHF. DNA of the CDR3: TGTGCCTGTTCAACACAGGGCAAACAGCCCCAGCATTTT.

This chain links TRBV5-6 with TRBJ1-2, with a possible D match to TRBD1 (6 bases). Germline V CDR1 and CDR2: SGHDT, YYEEEE. The CDR3 contains 15 residues. Deletions cut 7 bases from V and 3 bases from J, with 19 bases between. This CDR3 is CASYFLTGIYYGYTF. DNA of the CDR3: TGTGCCAGCTACTTCCTTACAGGGATCTACTATGGCTACACCTTC.

A note on this clone: This same CDR3 is encoded by further DNA sequences in the sample. The chain uses TRBV13 and TRBJ2-5, with D unclear. There are 13 residues in the CDR3. CDR1 and CDR2 from the germline V gene are PRHDT and FYEKMQ (reference sequence). Trimming shortened V by 1 base and J by 1 base, and 4 bases separated the two germline ends. The CDR3 DNA follows: TGTGCCAGCAGCTTAGCCCTCCAAGAGACCCAGTACTTC. Translation gives CASSLALQETQYF.

The rearrangement joins TRBV9 to TRBJ2-2; weak D call: TRBD2 (6 bases). This CDR3 has 15 amino acids. CDR1 and CDR2 (germline): SGDLS, YYNGEE. V lost 4 bases, J lost 6 bases, and 16 bases lay in between. Written as DNA, the CDR3 is TGTGCCAGCAGCATTCCCCCCACGGGAGCCGGGGAGCTGTTTTTT. This gives the protein CASSIPPTGAGELFF.

The V gene is TRBV5-1, the J gene TRBJ2-5, with 10 bases identical to TRBD2. The CDR3 runs 16 residues. V lost 4 bases, J lost 5 bases, and 11 bases stayed unmatched. CDR1 and CDR2 from the germline V gene are SGHRS and YFSETQ. CDR3 DNA sequence: TGCGCCAGCAGCCCCGTTGCTAGCGGGAGTTTGGAGACCCAGTACTTC. Translation gives CASSPVASGSLETQYF.

V and J are TRBV5-4 and TRBJ2-7; 7 bases are a match to TRBD2. The J segment lost 3 bases and the V segment lost 5 bases, leaving 8 bases of the junction unmatched. Germline V lookup: CDR1 SGHNT, CDR2 YYREEE (reference sequence). CDR3 size: 14 residues. In nucleotides, the CDR3 is TGTGCCAGCAGGCCTTGGGGCGGGGGCTACGAGCAGTACTTC. Its protein product is CASRPWGGGYEQYF.

Concerning this clone: Other DNA sequences of this sample code for an identical CDR3. The chain is built from TRBV7-9 and TRBJ2-6, with no clear D. This CDR3 is 15 amino acids long. Deletions cut 6 bases from V and 2 bases from J, with 11 bases between. Germline lookup yields CDR1 SEHNR and CDR2 FQNEAQ (reference sequence). The CDR3 bases are TGTGCCAGCAGTCTGGTGGGAACTGGGGCCAACGTCCTGACTTTC. This sequence encodes CASSLVGTGANVLTF.

This rearrangement joins TRBV10-2 to TRBJ2-2; TRBD1 matches at 8 bases. The length of the CDR3 is 14 residues. CDR1 is WSHSY, CDR2 SAAADI, per germline. Trimming at V came to 7 bases and at J to 3 bases, leaving 4 bases not matched to a gene. The CDR3 spells CASKDRVDTGELFF. As DNA, the CDR3 is TGCGCCAGCAAGGACAGGGTCGACACCGGGGAGCTGTTTTTT.

V and J are TRBV5-5 and TRBJ2-1; TRBD1 matches 11 bases. This CDR3 contains 15 residues. Germline trimming cut 4 bases from V and 7 bases from J; bases unmatched to any gene: 7. Germline assignment: CDR1 SGHKS and CDR2 YYEKEE (reference sequence). This CDR3 is CASSDGTGGLNEQFF. CDR3 in DNA: TGTGCCAGCAGCGACGGGACAGGGGGTTTGAATGAGCAGTTCTTC.

The chain links TRBV4-1 to TRBJ2-7, with 8 bases matching TRBD2. V lost 0 bases, J lost 4 bases, and 8 bases stayed unmatched. CDR1 and CDR2 (germline): MGHRA, YSYEKL. There are 16 residues in the CDR3. CDR3 protein: CASSQDMSGSWYEQYF. The CDR3 DNA reads TGCGCCAGCAGCCAAGATATGAGCGGGAGTTGGTACGAGCAGTACTTC.